The 11 T cell receptor beta chains reported below all come from one sample, sequenced in a study of T cell responses to AZD1222 COVID-19 vaccine. The repertoire was sequenced with immunoSEQ multiplex PCR; TCRdb's copy has only in-frame clones and lacks some. The sample yields around 210,000 clones, approximately 94% seen once. The specimen comprised peripheral blood, sampled 28 days after the second dose of the MenACWY control vaccine. These receptors came from an adult who received the MenACWY meningococcal vaccine as a control.

The genes are TRBV5-4 and TRBJ2-3; the D gene is possibly TRBD1 (5 bases). Germline V gene sequence: CDR1 SGHNT, CDR2 YYREEE (reference sequence). The CDR3 totals 12 residues. The germline V and J ends were trimmed by 5 bases and 5 bases, with 9 bases remaining between them. The CDR3 nucleotides read TGTGCCAGCAGAGGGGCAGAAGATACGCAGTATTTT. Amino acids: CASRGAEDTQYF.

The J gene is TRBJ2-2, the V gene TRBV3-1 (or the pseudogene TRBV3-2); a possible D gene is TRBD2 (5 bases). Trimming took 4 bases from V and 6 from J, leaving 9 bases between them. Germline V gives CDR1 LGHDT, CDR2 YNNKEL (reference sequence). The CDR3 runs to 13 residues. The CDR3 nucleotides are TGTGCCAGCAGCCTACTCGGGGCCGGGGAGCTGTTTTTT. As protein: CASSLLGAGELFF.

The chain recombines TRBV3-1 (or the pseudogene TRBV3-2) with TRBJ2-2; D might be TRBD2 (6 bases). Trimming shortened V by 3 bases and J by 6 bases, and 17 bases separated the two germline ends. The length of the CDR3 is 16 residues. Germline assignment: CDR1 LGHDT and CDR2 YNNKEL (reference sequence). In DNA, the CDR3 is TGTGCCAGCAGCCATGGAGGGTCGAGGGTGGCCGGGGAGCTGTTTTTT. Encoded protein: CASSHGGSRVAGELFF.

The genes are TRBV6-1 and TRBJ2-5; tentative D call: TRBD2 (6 bases). This CDR3 is built from 16 residues. V lost 3 bases to trimming and J lost 6 bases, with 20 bases between them. CDR1 is MNHNS, CDR2 SASEGT, per germline. DNA of the CDR3: TGTGCCAGCAGTGATTCGGAGGGGAATACGTGGAAGACCCAGTACTTC. The encoded protein is CASSDSEGNTWKTQYF.

V and J are TRBV29-1 and TRBJ1-4; 10 nucleotides line up with TRBD1. V lost 8 bases and J lost 7; bases outside the gene matches: 4. Germline V gene data show CDR1 as SQVTM and CDR2 as ANQGSEA. The CDR3 runs 12 residues. DNA of the CDR3: TGCAGCTTCCGGGACAGGGGTGAAAAACTGTTTTTT. The encoded protein is CSFRDRGEKLFF.

The CDR3: CASSSTGGLQPQHF. CDR3 DNA: TGTGCCAGCAGTTCTACAGGGGGCCTCCAGCCCCAGCATTTT. This chain joins TRBV6-5 and TRBJ1-5; 9 positions match TRBD1. There are 14 residues in the CDR3. Germline assignment: CDR1 MNHEY and CDR2 SVGAGI. V lost 4 bases to trimming and J lost 7 bases; unmatched junction nucleotides: 5.

V and J are TRBV19 and TRBJ2-5; TRBD1 aligns across 10 bases. CDR1 is LNHDA, CDR2 SQIVND, per germline (reference sequence). V trimming: 6 bases; J trimming: 2 bases; junction bases outside the gene matches: 3. The CDR3 contains 14 residues. The CDR3 region is CASRPGQGQETQYF. CDR3 in DNA: TGTGCCAGTAGACCGGGACAGGGGCAAGAGACCCAGTACTTC.

This clone was found a few times. CDR3 in amino acids: CASSGGYRVYGANVLTF. DNA of the CDR3: TGTGCCAGCAGCGGGGGATACAGGGTGTATGGGGCCAACGTCCTGACTTTC. This chain joins TRBV9 and TRBJ2-6; D is possibly TRBD1 (6 bases). The CDR3 is 17 amino acids. Germline loops: CDR1 SGDLS, CDR2 YYNGEE. V lost 3 bases and J 3 bases, leaving 16 bases between the germline ends.

The chain employs TRBV19 and TRBJ1-1; D perhaps matches TRBD1 (5 bases). This CDR3 comprises 15 residues. Trimming stripped 3 bases from V and 1 base from J, with 12 bases between. CDR1 LNHDA and CDR2 SQIVND come from the germline V gene (reference sequence). The CDR3 region is CASSIPGRKNTEAFF. The DNA for the CDR3 is TGTGCCAGTAGTATTCCGGGACGGAAGAACACTGAAGCTTTCTTT. Drawing the rest from reference TRBV19 and TRBJ1-1, the complete variable domain is DGGITQSPKYLFRKEGQNVTLSCEQNLNHDAMYWYRQDPGQGLRLIYYSQIVNDFQKGDIAEGYSVSREKKESFPLTVTSAQKNPTAFYLCASSIPGRKNTEAFFGQGTRLTVV.

The rearrangement links TRBV30 to TRBJ2-7; possible D gene TRBD1, 8 bases. The CDR3 is 16 residues long. Trimming removed 1 base at V and 2 bases at J, with 18 bases between. Germline loops: CDR1 GTSNPN, CDR2 SVGIG (reference sequence). For the CDR3, the DNA is TGTGCCTGGAGTGCATTAACAGGGGGGACTACCTACGAGCAGTACTTC. It specifies CAWSALTGGTTYEQYF.

This clone was recorded only once. V and J are TRBV18 and TRBJ2-5; D gene ambiguous. CDR1 KGHSH and CDR2 LQKENI come from the germline V gene. The CDR3 has 15 amino acids. V dropped 1 base and J dropped 1 base, with 10 bases sitting between them. The CDR3 DNA reads as TGTGCCAGCTCACCACGTGGCGACACCCAAGAGACCCAGTACTTC. It yields the protein CASSPRGDTQETQYF.